The 22 T cell receptor beta chains presented below share a single source sample, sequenced in a study of blood T cell repertoires in COVID-19. Profiling relied on immunoSEQ multiplex PCR, and the TCRdb table lists in-frame clones only, not all of them. The data show about 230,000 clones, around 84% seen once. The material sequenced was peripheral blood. These receptors were collected from a man aged 40-49 years who had recovered from COVID-19.

The chain employs TRBV7-2 and TRBJ2-2, with 9 nucleotides matching TRBD1. In germline, CDR1 is SGHTA, CDR2 FQGNSA. The CDR3 covers 16 residues. V lost 4 bases and J lost 3; bases outside the gene matches: 6. CDR3 in amino acids: CASSSRDRAYTGELFF. The CDR3 DNA is TGTGCCAGCAGCTCCCGGGACAGGGCATACACCGGGGAGCTGTTTTTT.

This clone was seen a few times. The chain carries TRBV5-1 and TRBJ2-2; 9 bases are a match to TRBD1. The junction had 11 bases not matched to a gene; V was cut back by 3 bases and J by 2 bases. Germline CDR1 and CDR2: SGHRS and YFSETQ. This CDR3 has 18 amino acids. Here the CDR3 reads CASSSSSPGQGNTGELFF. In DNA, the CDR3 is TGCGCCAGCAGCTCATCTAGTCCGGGACAGGGCAACACCGGGGAGCTGTTTTTT.

This rearrangement joins TRBV2 to TRBJ1-6; 12 bases fit TRBD1. V was pared by 6 bases and J by 9 bases, with 3 bases of the junction left unmatched. The CDR3 sequence is 14 residues long. The germline V gene encodes CDR1 SNHLY and CDR2 FYNNEI. The CDR3 spells CASSGTGGFSPLHF. The CDR3 DNA reads as TGTGCCAGCAGCGGGACAGGGGGCTTTTCACCCCTCCACTTT.

The V call is TRBV6-5, the J call TRBJ2-7; 8 bases are shared with TRBD1. Per the germline V gene, CDR1 is MNHEY and CDR2 is SVGAGI. CDR3 length: 14 residues. V gave up 6 bases and J gave up 0 bases; unmatched junction bases: 4. CDR3 protein: CASRMDRASYEQYF. CDR3 sequence (DNA): TGTGCCAGCAGAATGGACAGGGCCTCCTACGAGCAGTACTTC.

The chain carries TRBV7-9 and TRBJ1-2; no clear D gene. The CDR3 extends over 14 amino acids. The germline V gene encodes CDR1 SEHNR and CDR2 FQNEAQ (reference sequence). Trimming took off 1 base at V and 4 bases at J, with 10 bases between the two ends. The CDR3: CASSLGESFYGYTF. DNA for the CDR3: TGTGCCAGCAGCTTAGGGGAGTCCTTCTATGGCTACACCTTC.

This chain links TRBV6-5 with TRBJ2-7, with D unclear. This CDR3 has 14 residues. CDR1 and CDR2 from the germline V gene are MNHEY and SVGAGI. V was cut by 8 bases and J by 0 bases, with 14 bases left in between. CDR3 bases: TGTGCCAGCCAGAGGCGTCAGTCCTCCTACGAGCAGTACTTC. It yields the protein CASQRRQSSYEQYF.

The V call is TRBV6-5, the J call TRBJ1-1; 7 positions match TRBD1. The CDR3 extends over 14 amino acids. In germline, CDR1 is MNHEY, CDR2 SVGAGI. V gave up 6 bases and J gave up 7 bases; unmatched junction bases: 11. CDR3 amino acids: CASSQRDSNFEAFF. The CDR3 region has the DNA TGTGCCAGCAGCCAACGGGACAGCAACTTTGAAGCTTTCTTT.

The chain is built from TRBV19 and TRBJ1-5; the D is unclear. CDR3 length equals 14 residues. CDR1 and CDR2 from the germline V gene are LNHDA and SQIVND (reference sequence). Trimming cost V 0 bases and J 4 bases, with 7 bases left between them. This chain's CDR3 is CASSIDEENQPQHF. Here the CDR3 DNA reads TGTGCCAGTAGTATAGATGAGGAGAATCAGCCCCAGCATTTT.

The chain uses TRBV10-3 and TRBJ2-1; 8 bases are a match to TRBD2. The length of the CDR3 is 16 residues. Germline CDR1 and CDR2: ENHRY and SYGVKD. V dropped 5 bases and J dropped 0; count of bases not matched to a gene: 6. CDR3 nucleotide sequence: TGTGCCATCAGTCTCCTAGCGGGCAGCTCCTACAATGAGCAGTTCTTC. Its protein is CAISLLAGSSYNEQFF.

This clone showed up just a few times. The chain carries TRBV7-2 and TRBJ1-6; D might be TRBD1 (5 bases). V lost 1 base to trimming and J lost 10 bases, with 14 bases between them. The CDR3 has 15 amino acids. CDR1 is SGHTA, CDR2 FQGNSA, per germline. The CDR3: CASSLDGGSESPLHF. In DNA, the CDR3 is TGTGCCAGCAGCTTAGACGGGGGTTCAGAATCACCCCTCCACTTT.

The chain carries TRBV3-1 (or the pseudogene TRBV3-2) and TRBJ2-7, with TRBD2 matching 11 bases. The CDR3 is 15 residues long. Germline V gene data show CDR1 as LGHDT and CDR2 as YNNKEL (reference sequence). V lost 4 bases, J lost 6 bases, and 8 bases stayed unmatched. The CDR3 sequence: CASSPRTSGPAEQYF. Here the CDR3 DNA reads TGTGCCAGCAGCCCCCGGACTAGCGGGCCCGCCGAGCAGTACTTC.

V and J are TRBV11-3 and TRBJ1-1, with D perhaps matching TRBD1 (6 bases). CDR1 SGHNT and CDR2 YENEEA come from the germline V gene. This CDR3 has 15 residues. Trimming cost V 5 bases and J 3 bases, with 16 bases left between them. As DNA, the CDR3 is TGTGCCAGCAGCCTAGGAGGGGGATTAGACACTGAAGCTTTCTTT. This gives the protein CASSLGGGLDTEAFF.

The chain recombines TRBV27 with TRBJ1-6; 7 bases fit TRBD1. Germline V gene lookup returns CDR1 MNHEY and CDR2 SMNVEV (reference sequence). V lost 7 bases to trimming and J lost 2 bases; unmatched junction nucleotides: 8. This CDR3 has 16 residues. CDR3 sequence reads: CASIDRDFPYNSPLHF. In DNA, the CDR3 is TGTGCCAGCATCGACAGGGATTTCCCCTATAATTCACCCCTCCACTTT.

CDR3 in DNA: TGCAGCGTTGGACAGAACTATGGCTACACCTTC. Translating gives CSVGQNYGYTF. This sequence joins TRBV29-1 and TRBJ1-2; D is perhaps TRBD1 (5 bases). CDR3 length equals 11 residues. V lost 4 bases and J lost 2, with 5 bases in between. Germline assignment: CDR1 SQVTM and CDR2 ANQGSEA.

This chain uses TRBV30 with TRBJ1-1; D unresolved. The germline V and J ends were trimmed by 0 bases and 6 bases, with 8 bases remaining between them. Per the germline V gene, CDR1 is GTSNPN and CDR2 is SVGIG (reference sequence). This CDR3 is built from 12 residues. This CDR3 is CAWSVSSPEAFF. The CDR3 DNA sequence: TGTGCCTGGAGTGTGAGTTCTCCTGAAGCTTTCTTT.

This chain joins TRBV5-4 and TRBJ1-1; 8 nucleotides agree with TRBD1. J gave up 5 bases and V 0 bases, and 6 bases lay outside the gene matches. The CDR3 consists of 15 residues. The germline V gene encodes CDR1 SGHNT and CDR2 YYREEE (reference sequence). CDR3 amino acids: CASSLAGGVRTEAFF. The CDR3 nucleotides read TGTGCCAGCAGCTTGGCAGGGGGCGTGCGAACTGAAGCTTTCTTT.

V usage is TRBV7-2 and J usage is TRBJ2-6; 11 nucleotides agree with TRBD1. CDR1 is SGHTA, CDR2 FQGNSA, per germline. Losses at the gene ends were 5 bases for V and 4 bases for J; bases not matched to a gene: 10. This CDR3 contains 18 residues. For the CDR3, the DNA is TGTGCCAGCAGCGGATACCGGACAGGGGGCTACGGGGCCAACGTCCTGACTTTC. Translating it yields CASSGYRTGGYGANVLTF. Drawing the rest from reference TRBV7-2 and TRBJ2-6, the complete variable domain is GAGVSQSPSNKVTEKGKDVELRCDPISGHTALYWYRQSLGQGLEFLIYFQGNSAPDKSGLPSDRFSAERTGGSVSTLTIQRTQQEDSAVYLCASSGYRTGGYGANVLTFGAGSRLTVL.

The rearrangement joins TRBV7-8 to TRBJ1-5, with D perhaps TRBD1 (6 bases). The germline V gene encodes CDR1 SGHVS and CDR2 FQNEAQ. Trimming stripped 5 bases from V and 0 bases from J, with 8 bases between. There are 14 residues in the CDR3. CDR3 in amino acids: CASSRTVSNQPQHF. The CDR3 coding sequence is TGTGCCAGCAGCCGGACAGTTAGCAATCAGCCCCAGCATTTT.

The chain is built from TRBV19 and TRBJ1-3; D gene unclear. Trimming pared 0 bases from V and 4 bases from J, leaving 16 bases between. The CDR3 is 17 amino acids. Germline V gene lookup returns CDR1 LNHDA and CDR2 SQIVND (reference sequence). The CDR3 DNA sequence: TGTGCCAGTAGTATAGATCCCCCGACACGGTGGGGAAACACCATATATTTT. It codes for CASSIDPPTRWGNTIYF.

The chain has TRBV7-9 and TRBJ1-2; D might be TRBD1 (5 bases). The CDR3 has 13 residues. Germline CDR1 is SEHNR and CDR2 is FQNEAQ (reference sequence). V was clipped by 3 bases and J by 8 bases, with 13 bases between them. The CDR3 sequence: CASSLGRDRGYTF. CDR3 DNA: TGTGCCAGCAGCTTGGGCAGGGATCGGGGCTACACCTTC.

The genes are TRBV7-2 and TRBJ2-5; the match to TRBD2 covers 12 bases. CDR1 SGHTA and CDR2 FQGNSA come from the germline V gene. J was trimmed by 4 bases and V by 1 base; bases with no gene match: 10. This CDR3 comprises 18 residues. In DNA, the CDR3 is TGTGCCAGCAGCTTAGGGGCTGCTAGCGGGGGGGCCGCAGAGACCCAGTACTTC. Translating it yields CASSLGAASGGAAETQYF.

The J gene is TRBJ2-5, the V gene TRBV10-3; tentative D call: TRBD2 (5 bases). The CDR3 contains 13 residues. V dropped 7 bases and J dropped 1 base, with 10 bases sitting between them. Per germline, CDR1 ENHRY and CDR2 SYGVKD. CDR3 sequence reads: CAITEGLQETQYF. The CDR3, as DNA: TGTGCCATCACCGAGGGTCTCCAAGAGACCCAGTACTTC.